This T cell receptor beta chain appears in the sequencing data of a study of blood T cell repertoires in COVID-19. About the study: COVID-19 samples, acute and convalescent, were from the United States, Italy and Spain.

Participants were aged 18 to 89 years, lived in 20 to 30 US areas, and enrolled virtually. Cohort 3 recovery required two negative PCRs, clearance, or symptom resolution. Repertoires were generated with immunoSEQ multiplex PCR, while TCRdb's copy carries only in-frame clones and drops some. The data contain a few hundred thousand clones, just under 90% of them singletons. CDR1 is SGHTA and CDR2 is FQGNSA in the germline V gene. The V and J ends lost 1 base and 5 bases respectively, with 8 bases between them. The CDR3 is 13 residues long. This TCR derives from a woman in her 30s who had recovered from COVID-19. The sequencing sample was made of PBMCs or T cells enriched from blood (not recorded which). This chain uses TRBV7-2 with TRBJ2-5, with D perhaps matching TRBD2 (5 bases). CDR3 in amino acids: CASSLGGFETQYF. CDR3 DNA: TGTGCCAGCAGCTTAGGCGGGTTCGAGACCCAGTACTTC.